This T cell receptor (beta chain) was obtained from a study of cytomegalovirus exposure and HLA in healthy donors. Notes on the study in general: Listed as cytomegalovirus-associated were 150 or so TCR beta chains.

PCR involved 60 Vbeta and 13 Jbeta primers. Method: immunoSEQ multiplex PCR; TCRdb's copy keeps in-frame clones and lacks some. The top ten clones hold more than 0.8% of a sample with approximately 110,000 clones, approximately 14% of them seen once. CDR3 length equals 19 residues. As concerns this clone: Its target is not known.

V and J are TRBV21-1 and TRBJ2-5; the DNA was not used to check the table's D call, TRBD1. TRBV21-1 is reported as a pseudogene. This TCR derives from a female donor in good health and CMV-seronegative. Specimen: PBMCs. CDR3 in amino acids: CASSTPPATRGPRGETQYF. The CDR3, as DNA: TGTGCCAGCAGCACCCCCCCGGCGACCAGGGGGCCCAGGGGAGAGACCCAGTACTTC.